Here is one T cell receptor beta chain with its context. Its antigen remains unidentified. This specimen belongs to a study of T cells in localized non-small cell lung cancer. The study's findings and limits: Median around 60 top-100 tumor clones were shared with paired adjacent lung. Uninvolved adjacent lung showed higher T cell clonality than tumor.

Measured with immunoSEQ multiplex PCR; TCRdb has only the in-frame clones, and not every one. The sample holds about 82,000 clones, 80% seen once. This sequence was found in a man aged 40-75 years with stage II squamous cell lung carcinoma. The input for sequencing was PBMCs, taken before any cancer treatment.

The CDR3 loop is CASSLAGGSSYEQYF. CDR3 in DNA: TGTGCCAGCAGCTTGGCGGGGGGATCCTCCTACGAGCAGTACTTC. The chain is built from TRBV5-5 and TRBJ2-7; 7 positions match TRBD2. Germline V gene data show CDR1 as SGHKS and CDR2 as YYEKEE (reference sequence). Trimming at V came to 0 bases and at J to 0 bases, leaving 3 bases not matched to a gene. This CDR3 comprises 15 residues.